This T cell receptor (beta chain) was profiled in a study of beta chain bispecific antibodies for T cell cancers (dated by TCRdb to 2020 to 2022). Context from the whole study: Healthy donor T cells were cocultured with T cell leukemia lines and bispecific antibodies, and TRBV sequencing of the surviving cells was then used to measure how much each TRBV family was depleted. Jurkat cells expressed surface TRBV12 (TRBV12-3), and HPB-ALL cells expressed surface TRBV5-5. General conclusions and limits of the study: Cross-reactivity of the anti-TRBV5-5 antibody with TRBV5-6 was attributed to high sequence similarity between the two genes. Except for the targeted genes and closely related genes, all other TRBV family members appeared to be unaffected by the TRBV-directed bispecific antibodies. Relative to anti-CD19, the TRBV12-3 share of total TRBV signal was reduced by roughly 99% after anti-TRBV12 exposure, whereas a nonsignificant 36.5% decrease was observed for TRBV12-4. Each sequenced sample mixed leukemia cell line cells with normal T cells, and most targeted TRBV signal came from the leukemia cells rather than normal T cells.

In the paper's terms, the treatment or condition label means: alpha-V12: anti-TRBV12 scFv linked to anti-CD3 scFv. T cells were expanded from blood mononuclear cells for about 3 days with either the anti-CD3 antibody OKT3 or CD3/CD28 Dynabeads. The anti-TRBV12 bispecific sample was derived from a coculture of Jurkat leukemia cells with normal T cells and was compared against an anti-CD19 bispecific control coculture. The culture conditions for expanded T cells were RPMI 1640 plus 10% fetal bovine serum, recombinant human IL-2 (approximately 100 IU/ml) and IL-7 (roughly 4.5 ng/ml). Cocultures combined some 5 x 10^4 normal T cells with some 5 x 10^4 target cells and bispecific antibody in approximately 100 ul, incubated less than 20 hours at 37°C. Each bispecific antibody was composed of two single-chain variable fragments, which were expressed in a single-chain diabody format with a His tag. Healthy human donors supplied the effector T cells, with peripheral blood mononuclear cells isolated from leukapheresis samples using Ficoll density gradient centrifugation.

This clonotype occurred many times. It has no known antigen specificity. Base qualities are not provided; no much larger clone lies one nucleotide away. Relative to germline, V is 0 bases shorter and J is 1 base shorter, with 12 bases between their ends. In the germline V gene (reference sequence), CDR1 corresponds to DFQATT and CDR2 to SNEGSKA. Counted from cysteine to phenylalanine, this CDR3 has 15 amino acids. Left in the record is the CDR3 DNA by itself, 45 bases read in frame from the first base. Unique molecular identifier barcodes were built into the libraries and used for clonotype quantification. Qiagen AllPrep DNA/RNA Micro kits were used to isolate total RNA, and an Agilent TapeStation was used to check RNA quality. TCR beta libraries were built by 5' RACE: cDNA synthesis followed by two PCR steps using TCR beta constant-region gene-specific primers. Sequencing of the TCR beta libraries was performed on an Illumina MiSeq platform. In the original analysis: MIGEC, MiXCR and VDJtools were used for read processing. The frequency of each clonotype was calculated as the fraction of all unique molecular identifiers in the sample that belonged to that clonotype. Nonfunctional TRBV genes listed as pseudogenes or open reading frames in IMGT, such as TRBV1, TRBV12-1 and TRBV21, were excluded. Clones were called with MiXCR by TCRdb after fastp trimmed the public reads at Q25, and only in-frame beta chains were retained. Each CDR3 protein appears once, grouped with its most common genes and DNA. TCRdb, not the original authors, processed these V and J calls. The table for this sample lists about 20,000 distinct CDR3 sequences; 2% to 2.5% of them were counted only once. About 4.8% of the sample belongs to the ten largest clones.

The sequencing here drew on healthy donor T cells cultured with leukemia cells, taken from a culture containing a bispecific antibody targeting TCR Vbeta12. The chain is assembled from TRBV20-1 and TRBJ2-5, with the D gene too uncertain to name. The TCR comes from a human donor in good health. Some clones in this sample may be carry-over from other donors' samples. This receptor has the CDR3 CSARDWATIQETQYF. Read as DNA, the sequence is TGCAGTGCTAGAGATTGGGCGACCATCCAAGAGACCCAGTACTTC.